This record looks at one T cell receptor (beta chain) sequence and its context. The sample is drawn from a study of Ad26.COV2.S vaccination and SARS-CoV-2 variants. The wider study: In the COV1001 trial, the donor was in the Ad26.COV2.S arm.

Assay used: immunoSEQ multiplex PCR; TCRdb lists only in-frame clones, some missing. The data show a few hundred thousand clones, around nine tenths seen once. Trimming cost V 2 bases and J 5 bases, with 14 bases left between them. This CDR3 has 15 amino acids. Germline CDR1 and CDR2: SEHNR and FQNEAQ (reference sequence). Treatment indicated: around 19 received Ad26.COV2.S at low or high dose, single or two shots; 5 received placebo; per-sample allocation not given. Sampling was performed 63 days after the first vaccine or placebo injection. As its vector, the vaccine had Ad26, which expressed Wuhan-strain SARS-CoV-2 spike.

The starting material was peripheral blood, obtained in a trial of Ad26.COV2.S vaccine versus placebo. The sequence was obtained from a person aged 18 to 59 who received the Ad26.COV2.S COVID-19 vaccine or a placebo. This chain uses TRBV7-9 with TRBJ2-3, with unresolved D. The CDR3 DNA is TGTGCCAGCAGCTTATTTGGCTACTCGGGAGATACGCAGTATTTT. Residues: CASSLFGYSGDTQYF.